This TCR beta chain comes out of a study of OX40 agonist ivuxolimab in advanced cancers. Across the study: Every patient in dose escalation had hepatocellular carcinoma, melanoma, renal cell or head and neck cancer.

The data were produced by immunoSEQ multiplex PCR, yet TCRdb's version contains in-frame clones alone and is incomplete. Here the sample spans around 51,000 clones, roughly 90% being singletons. Notes on this clone: The antigen remains unidentified.

The timepoints at which blood was sampled were baseline, cycle 4 day 1, and cycle 7 day 1. Trimming left V 2 bases short and J 4 bases short, with 3 bases between. CDR1 is ENHRY, CDR2 SYGVKD, per germline. CDR3 length equals 12 residues. Whole-study results and caveats: Expanded clones belonging to CD8+ T cells outnumbered, on average, those of CD4+.

Sequences were derived from CD4+ or CD8+ T cells sorted from blood, sampled in a trial of the OX40 agonist ivuxolimab. This receptor was identified in an adult with an advanced solid tumor such as melanoma, head and neck, liver or kidney cancer. V and J are TRBV10-3 and TRBJ2-1; D gene ambiguous. CDR3 bases: TGTGCCATCAGTGAGGGGTACAATGAGCAGTTCTTC. This encodes CAISEGYNEQFF.